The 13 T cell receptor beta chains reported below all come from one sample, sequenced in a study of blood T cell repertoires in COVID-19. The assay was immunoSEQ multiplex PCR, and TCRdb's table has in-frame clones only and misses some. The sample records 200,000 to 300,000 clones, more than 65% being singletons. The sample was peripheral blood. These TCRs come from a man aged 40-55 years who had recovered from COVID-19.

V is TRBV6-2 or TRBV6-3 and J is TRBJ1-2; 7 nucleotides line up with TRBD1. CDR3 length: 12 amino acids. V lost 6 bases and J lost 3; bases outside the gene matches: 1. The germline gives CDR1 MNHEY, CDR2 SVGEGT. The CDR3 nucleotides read TGTGCCAGCAGCCAGGGGGACTATGGCTACACCTTC. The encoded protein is CASSQGDYGYTF.

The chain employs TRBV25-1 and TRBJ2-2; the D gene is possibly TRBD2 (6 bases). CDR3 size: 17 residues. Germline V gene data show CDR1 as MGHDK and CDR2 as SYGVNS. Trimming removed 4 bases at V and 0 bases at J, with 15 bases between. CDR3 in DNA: TGTGCCAGCAGTGGATTGAAGTGGGGGGCGAACACCGGGGAGCTGTTTTTT. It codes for CASSGLKWGANTGELFF. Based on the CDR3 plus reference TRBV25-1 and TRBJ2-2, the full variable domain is EADIYQTPRYLVIGTGKKITLECSQTMGHDKMYWYQQDPGMELHLIHYSYGVNSTEKGDLSSESTVSRIRTEHFPLTLESARPSHTSQYLCASSGLKWGANTGELFFGEGSRLTVL.

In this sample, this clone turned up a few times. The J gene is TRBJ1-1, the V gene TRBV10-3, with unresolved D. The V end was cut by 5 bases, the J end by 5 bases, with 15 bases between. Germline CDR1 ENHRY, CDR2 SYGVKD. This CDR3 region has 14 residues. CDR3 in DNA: TGTGCCATCAGTTCCGGGGAGGTTGGTACTGAAGCTTTCTTT. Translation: CAISSGEVGTEAFF.

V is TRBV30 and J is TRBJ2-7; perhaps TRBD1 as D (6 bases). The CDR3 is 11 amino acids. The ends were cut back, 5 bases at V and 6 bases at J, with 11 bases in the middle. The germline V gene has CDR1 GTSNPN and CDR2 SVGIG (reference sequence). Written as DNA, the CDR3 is TGTGCCTGGGACACAGGGTCCGAGCAGTACTTC. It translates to CAWDTGSEQYF.

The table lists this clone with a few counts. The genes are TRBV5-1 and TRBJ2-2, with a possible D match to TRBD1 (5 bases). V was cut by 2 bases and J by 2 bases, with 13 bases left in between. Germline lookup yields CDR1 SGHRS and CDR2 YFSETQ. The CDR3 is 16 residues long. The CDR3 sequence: CASSFKAGRNTGELFF. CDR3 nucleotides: TGCGCCAGCAGCTTTAAGGCAGGGCGAAACACCGGGGAGCTGTTTTTT.

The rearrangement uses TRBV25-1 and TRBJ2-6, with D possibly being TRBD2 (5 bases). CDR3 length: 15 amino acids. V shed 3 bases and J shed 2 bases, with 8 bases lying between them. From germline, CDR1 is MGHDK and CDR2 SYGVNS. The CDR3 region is CASSDEGAGANVLTF. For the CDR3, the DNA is TGTGCCAGCAGTGACGAGGGAGCTGGGGCCAACGTCCTGACTTTC.

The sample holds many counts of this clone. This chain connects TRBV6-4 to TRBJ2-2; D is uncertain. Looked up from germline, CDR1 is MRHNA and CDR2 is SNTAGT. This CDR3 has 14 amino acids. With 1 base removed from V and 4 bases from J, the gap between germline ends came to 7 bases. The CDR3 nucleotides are TGTGCCAGCAGTGACTTGGCTTTCACCGGGGAGCTGTTTTTT. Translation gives CASSDLAFTGELFF.

The CDR3: CASSRTWTSGNTGELFF. The CDR3 DNA reads as TGCGCCAGCAGCCGTACATGGACTAGCGGCAACACCGGGGAGCTGTTTTTT. The V gene is TRBV4-1, the J gene TRBJ2-2; 10 bases line up with TRBD2. There are 17 residues in the CDR3. V was pared by 4 bases and J by 2 bases, with 7 bases of the junction left unmatched. Germline lookup yields CDR1 MGHRA and CDR2 YSYEKL.

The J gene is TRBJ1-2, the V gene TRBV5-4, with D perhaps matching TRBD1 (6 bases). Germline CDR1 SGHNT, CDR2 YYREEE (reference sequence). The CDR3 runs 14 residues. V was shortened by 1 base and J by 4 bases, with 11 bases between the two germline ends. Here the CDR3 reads CASSLTGSGYGYTF. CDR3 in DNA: TGTGCCAGCAGCTTGACAGGGTCGGGCTATGGCTACACCTTC.

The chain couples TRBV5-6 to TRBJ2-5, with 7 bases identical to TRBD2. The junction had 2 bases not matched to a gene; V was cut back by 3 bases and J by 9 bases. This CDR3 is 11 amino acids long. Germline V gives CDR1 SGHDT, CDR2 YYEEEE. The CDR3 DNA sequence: TGTGCCAGCAGCTGGGGAGGGTCCCAGTACTTC. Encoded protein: CASSWGGSQYF.

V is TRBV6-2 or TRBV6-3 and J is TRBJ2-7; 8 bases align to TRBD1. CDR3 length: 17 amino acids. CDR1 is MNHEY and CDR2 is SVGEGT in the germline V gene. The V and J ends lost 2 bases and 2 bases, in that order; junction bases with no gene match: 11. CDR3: CASSYTSDRANPYEQYF. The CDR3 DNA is TGTGCCAGCAGTTACACCTCGGACAGGGCGAACCCCTACGAGCAGTACTTC.

This CDR3 is CASSQLQGADTGELFF. The CDR3 nucleotides read TGTGCCAGCTCACAATTACAGGGGGCAGACACCGGGGAGCTGTTTTTT. This chain joins TRBV18 and TRBJ2-2; TRBD1 agrees at 9 bases. Trimming took 4 bases from V and 3 from J; bases not matched to a gene: 6. Germline CDR1 is KGHSH and CDR2 is LQKENI. This CDR3 is built from 16 residues.

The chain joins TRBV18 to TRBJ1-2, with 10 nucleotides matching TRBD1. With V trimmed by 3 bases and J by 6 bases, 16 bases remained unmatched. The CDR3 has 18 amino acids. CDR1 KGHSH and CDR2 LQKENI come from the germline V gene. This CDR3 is CASSPAQGTGAVDNGYTF. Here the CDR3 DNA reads TGTGCCAGCTCACCGGCTCAGGGGACAGGGGCGGTGGATAATGGCTACACCTTC.